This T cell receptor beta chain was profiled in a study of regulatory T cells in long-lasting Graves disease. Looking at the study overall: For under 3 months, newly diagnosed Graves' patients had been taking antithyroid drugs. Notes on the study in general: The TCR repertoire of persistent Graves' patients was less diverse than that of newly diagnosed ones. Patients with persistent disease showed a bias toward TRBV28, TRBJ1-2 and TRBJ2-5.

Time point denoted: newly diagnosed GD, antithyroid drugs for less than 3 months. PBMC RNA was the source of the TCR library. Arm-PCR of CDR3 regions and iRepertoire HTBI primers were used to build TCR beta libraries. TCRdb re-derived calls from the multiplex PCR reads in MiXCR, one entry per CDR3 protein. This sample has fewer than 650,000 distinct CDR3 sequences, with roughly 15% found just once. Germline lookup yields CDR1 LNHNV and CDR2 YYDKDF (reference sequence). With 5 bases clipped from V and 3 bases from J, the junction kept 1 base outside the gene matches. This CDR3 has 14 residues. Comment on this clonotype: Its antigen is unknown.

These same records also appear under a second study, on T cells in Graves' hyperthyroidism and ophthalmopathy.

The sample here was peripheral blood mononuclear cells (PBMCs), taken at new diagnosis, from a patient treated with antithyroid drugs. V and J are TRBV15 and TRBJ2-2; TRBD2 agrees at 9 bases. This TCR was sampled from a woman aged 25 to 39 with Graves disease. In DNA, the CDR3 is TGTGCCACCAGCCGACTAGCGGACACCGGGGAGCTGTTTTTT. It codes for CATSRLADTGELFF.